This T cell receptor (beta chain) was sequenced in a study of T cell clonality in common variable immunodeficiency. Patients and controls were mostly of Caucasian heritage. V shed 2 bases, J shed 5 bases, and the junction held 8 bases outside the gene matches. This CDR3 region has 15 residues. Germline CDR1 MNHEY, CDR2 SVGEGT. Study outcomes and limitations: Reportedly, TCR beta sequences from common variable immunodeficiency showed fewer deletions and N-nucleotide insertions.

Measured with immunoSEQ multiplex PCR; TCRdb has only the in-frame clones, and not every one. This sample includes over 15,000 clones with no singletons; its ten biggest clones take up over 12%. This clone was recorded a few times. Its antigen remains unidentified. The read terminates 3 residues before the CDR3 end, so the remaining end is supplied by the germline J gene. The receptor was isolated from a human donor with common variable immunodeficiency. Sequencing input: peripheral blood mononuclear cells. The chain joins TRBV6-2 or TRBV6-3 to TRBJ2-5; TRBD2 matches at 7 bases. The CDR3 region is CASSYPLADSETQYF. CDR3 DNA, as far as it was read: TGTGCCAGCAGTTACCCGCTAGCGGATTCGGAGACC.